The text below deals with one T cell receptor beta chain. The source of the sample is a study of cytomegalovirus exposure and HLA in healthy donors. The PCR made use of 60 Vbeta and 13 Jbeta primers. Clones were read by immunoSEQ multiplex PCR, and TCRdb kept only the in-frame ones, dropping some. The table lists around 150,000 clones, 75% to 90% of them singletons, with 6.3% in the top ten. CDR1 is LGHNA, CDR2 YNFKEQ, per germline. The CDR3 contains 15 residues. V shed 1 base and J 5 bases; nucleotides not matched to a gene: 3. Source material: PBMCs. The clonotype originates from a male donor in good health and CMV-seropositive. The genes are TRBV4-2 and TRBJ2-1; TRBD2 matches at 9 bases. CDR3 coding DNA: TGTGCCAGCAGCCAAGGGACTAGCGTAAACAATGAGCAGTTCTTC. Encoded protein: CASSQGTSVNNEQFF.